Below, 11 T cell receptor beta chains from the same sample are listed, as sequenced in a study of T cells in Graves' hyperthyroidism and ophthalmopathy. Regions amplified from RNA transcripts were the TCR beta CDR3 regions. The HTBI set primed first-round TCR CDR3 RT-PCR. TCRdb re-called the multiplex PCR reads through MiXCR, storing one row per CDR3 protein. Among 300,000 or so distinct CDR3 sequences, over 15% were seen once, and the ten largest hold approximately 57%. The sample consisted of blood. All receptors derive from a woman aged 60 to 75 with Graves' ophthalmopathy.

This chain connects TRBV6-1 to TRBJ2-7; unclear D gene. Trimming took off 6 bases at V and 0 bases at J, with 6 bases between the two ends. Germline V gives CDR1 MNHNS, CDR2 SASEGT. This CDR3 is 12 amino acids long. The CDR3 here is CASRLSSYEQYF. The CDR3 DNA reads TGTGCCAGCAGACTTAGCTCCTACGAGCAGTACTTC.

This clonotype was recorded a few times. This rearrangement joins TRBV28 to TRBJ2-2, with TRBD1 matching over 8 bases. This CDR3 region has 17 residues. CDR1 and CDR2 from the germline V gene are MDHEN and SYDVKM. Unmatched junction bases numbered 7, after V lost 4 bases and J lost 0 bases. The CDR3 DNA reads TGTGCCAGCAGTTCACCCAGGGGGCCAACGAACACCGGGGAGCTGTTTTTT. Protein sequence: CASSSPRGPTNTGELFF.

This clonotype was observed a few times. The rearrangement joins TRBV9 to TRBJ1-4; tentative D call: TRBD1 (5 bases). Trimming left V 4 bases short and J 6 bases short, with 16 bases between. CDR1 SGDLS and CDR2 YYNGEE come from the germline V gene. CDR3 length equals 15 residues. The CDR3 sequence: CASSPTPGSYEKLFF. The DNA of the CDR3 is TGTGCCAGCAGCCCAACCCCAGGGAGTTATGAAAAACTGTTTTTT.

In this sample, this clonotype turned up many times. This sequence joins TRBV5-1 and TRBJ2-3, with 8 bases aligning to TRBD2. With 4 bases clipped from V and 6 bases from J, the junction kept 7 bases outside the gene matches. The CDR3 extends over 14 amino acids. CDR1 is SGHRS, CDR2 YFSETQ, per germline. The CDR3 spells CASSVAGGSDTQYF. The CDR3 bases are TGCGCCAGCAGCGTGGCGGGGGGCTCGGATACGCAGTATTTT.

This clonotype was detected ten times or more. This rearrangement joins TRBV4-3 to TRBJ2-3, with TRBD2 identical over 11 bases. The V gene end was trimmed by 4 bases and the J gene end by 1 base; junction bases not matched to a gene: 13. The CDR3 is 19 amino acids. The V gene's germline CDR1 is LGHNA and CDR2 YSLEER. The CDR3 protein is CASSRESSGRSTGTDTQYF. CDR3 in DNA: TGCGCCAGCAGCCGGGAATCTAGCGGGAGGAGTACTGGCACAGATACGCAGTATTTT.

This clonotype was recorded many times. The chain couples TRBV13 to TRBJ2-7; D tentatively reads TRBD1 or TRBD2 (7 bases each). Germline values: CDR1 PRHDT, CDR2 FYEKMQ (reference sequence). The CDR3 loop spans 13 amino acids. Trimming left V 5 bases short and J 4 bases short, with 12 bases between. In DNA, the CDR3 is TGTGCCAGCAGCACCAGGGGGGGATACGAGCAGTACTTC. Encoded protein: CASSTRGGYEQYF.

The sample holds many counts of this clonotype. A read error may produce the germline difference seen at one junction end. The chain recombines TRBV7-7 with TRBJ2-2; 11 bases align to TRBD2. Germline V gene lookup returns CDR1 SSHAT and CDR2 FNYEAQ (reference sequence). CDR3 length: 16 amino acids. The CDR3 loop reads CASSAVAGGRTGELFF. The CDR3 region has the DNA TGTGCTAGCAGCGCGGTAGCGGGGGGGCGCACCGGGGAGCTGTTTTTT.

The table lists this clonotype with many counts. The J gene is TRBJ2-7, the V gene TRBV20-1; D ambiguous. Germline CDR1 is DFQATT and CDR2 is SNEGSKA (reference sequence). V gave up 1 base and J gave up 0 bases, with 4 bases separating them. The CDR3 has 12 amino acids. For the CDR3, the DNA is TGCAGTGCTAGAGGCCCCTCCTACGAGCAGTACTTC. This gives the protein CSARGPSYEQYF.

On this clonotype: This may arise from a read error, as a much more abundant clone is one base away. The chain has TRBV12-3 or TRBV12-4 and TRBJ1-5; perhaps TRBD1 as D (6 bases). The CDR3 runs 17 residues. The CDR3 is CASSPSPHQGPARPRHF. The CDR3 DNA sequence: TGTGCCAGCAGCCCGTCCCCACATCAGGGGCCTGCTAGGCCCCGGCATTTT.

The sample holds many counts of this clonotype. V gene TRBV28 combines with J gene TRBJ1-2; no firm D call. The CDR3 covers 14 residues. The germline CDR1 and CDR2 sequences are MDHEN and SYDVKM. V was pared by 3 bases and J by 5 bases, with 13 bases between. The CDR3 coding sequence is TGTGCCAGCAGTTTTAGGCCGGAACCTTATGGCTACACCTTC. Translated: CASSFRPEPYGYTF.

This clonotype was picked up a small number of times. The rearrangement joins TRBV5-5 to TRBJ1-3; no clear D gene. The CDR3 has 14 amino acids. Between the trimmed V and J ends, which lost 0 bases and 3 bases, there was a span of 7 bases. Germline lookup yields CDR1 SGHKS and CDR2 YYEKEE (reference sequence). The CDR3 DNA sequence: TGTGCCAGCAGCTTGGAGGGTTTTGGAAACACCATATATTTT. Amino acids: CASSLEGFGNTIYF.